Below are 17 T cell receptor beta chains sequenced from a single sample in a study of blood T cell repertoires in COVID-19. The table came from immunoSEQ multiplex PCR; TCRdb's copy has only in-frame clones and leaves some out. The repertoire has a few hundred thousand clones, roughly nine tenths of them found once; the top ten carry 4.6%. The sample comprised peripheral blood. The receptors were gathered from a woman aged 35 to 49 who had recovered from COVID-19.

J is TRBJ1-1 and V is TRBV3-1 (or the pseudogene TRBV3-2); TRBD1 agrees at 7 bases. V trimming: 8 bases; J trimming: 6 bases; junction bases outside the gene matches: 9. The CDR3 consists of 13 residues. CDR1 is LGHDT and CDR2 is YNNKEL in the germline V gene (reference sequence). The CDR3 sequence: CASGRQGNPEAFF. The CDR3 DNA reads TGTGCCAGCGGGCGACAGGGAAACCCTGAAGCTTTCTTT.

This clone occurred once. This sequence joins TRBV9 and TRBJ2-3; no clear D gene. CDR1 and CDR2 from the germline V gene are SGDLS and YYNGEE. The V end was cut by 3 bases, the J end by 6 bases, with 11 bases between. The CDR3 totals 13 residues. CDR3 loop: CASSARILDTQYF. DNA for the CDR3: TGTGCCAGCAGCGCCCGTATACTGGATACGCAGTATTTT. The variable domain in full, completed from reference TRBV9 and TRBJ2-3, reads DSGVTQTPKHLITATGQRVTLRCSPRSGDLSVYWYQQSLDQGLQFLIQYYNGEERAKGNILERFSAQQFPDLHSELNLSSLELGDSALYFCASSARILDTQYFGPGTRLTVL.

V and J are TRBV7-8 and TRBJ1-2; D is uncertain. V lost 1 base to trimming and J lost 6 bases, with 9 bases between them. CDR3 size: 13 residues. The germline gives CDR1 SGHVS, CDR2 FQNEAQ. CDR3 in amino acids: CASSLGGGNGYTF. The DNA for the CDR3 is TGTGCCAGCAGCTTAGGAGGTGGCAATGGCTACACCTTC.

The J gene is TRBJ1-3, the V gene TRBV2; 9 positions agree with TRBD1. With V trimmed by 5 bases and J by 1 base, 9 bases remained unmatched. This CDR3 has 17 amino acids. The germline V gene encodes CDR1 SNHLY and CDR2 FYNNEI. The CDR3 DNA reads TGTGCCAGCAGTCCAGAACAGGGGGCACGGTCTGGAAACACCATATATTTT. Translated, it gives CASSPEQGARSGNTIYF. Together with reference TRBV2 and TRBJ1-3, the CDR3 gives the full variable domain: EPEVTQTPSHQVTQMGQEVILRCVPISNHLYFYWYRQILGQKVEFLVSFYNNEISEKSEIFDDQFSVERPDGSNFTLKIRSTKLEDSAMYFCASSPEQGARSGNTIYFGEGSWLTVV.

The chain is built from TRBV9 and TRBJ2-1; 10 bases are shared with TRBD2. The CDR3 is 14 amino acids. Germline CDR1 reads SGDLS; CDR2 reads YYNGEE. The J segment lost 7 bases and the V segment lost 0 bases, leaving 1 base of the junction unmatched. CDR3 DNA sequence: TGTGCCAGCAGCGTAGAAGCGGGAGGGAATGAGCAGTTCTTC. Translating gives CASSVEAGGNEQFF.

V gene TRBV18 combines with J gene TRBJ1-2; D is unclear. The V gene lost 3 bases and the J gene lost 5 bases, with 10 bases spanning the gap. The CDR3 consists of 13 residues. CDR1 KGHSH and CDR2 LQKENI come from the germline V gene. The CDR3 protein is CASSPEQSYGYTF. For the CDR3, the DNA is TGTGCCAGCTCACCGGAACAGAGTTATGGCTACACCTTC.

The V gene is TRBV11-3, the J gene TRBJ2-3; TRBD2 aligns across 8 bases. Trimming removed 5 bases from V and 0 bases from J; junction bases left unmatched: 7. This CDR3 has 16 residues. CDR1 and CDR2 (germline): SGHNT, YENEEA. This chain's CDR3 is CASSPTGGGSTDTQYF. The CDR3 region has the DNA TGTGCCAGCAGCCCAACAGGCGGGGGGAGCACAGATACGCAGTATTTT.

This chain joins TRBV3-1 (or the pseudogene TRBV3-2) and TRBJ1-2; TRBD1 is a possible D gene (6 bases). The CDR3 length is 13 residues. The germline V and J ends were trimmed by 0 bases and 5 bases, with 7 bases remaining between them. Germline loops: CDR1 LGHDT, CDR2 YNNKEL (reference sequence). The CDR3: CASSQDRGYGYTF. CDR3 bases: TGTGCCAGCAGCCAAGACAGGGGATATGGCTACACCTTC.

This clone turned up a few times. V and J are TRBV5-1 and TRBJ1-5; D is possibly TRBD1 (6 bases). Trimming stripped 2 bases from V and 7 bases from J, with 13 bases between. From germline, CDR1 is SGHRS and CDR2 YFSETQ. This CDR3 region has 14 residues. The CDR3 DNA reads TGCGCCAGCAGCTTTGCAGGGGTTGGCCAGCCCCAGCATTTT. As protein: CASSFAGVGQPQHF.

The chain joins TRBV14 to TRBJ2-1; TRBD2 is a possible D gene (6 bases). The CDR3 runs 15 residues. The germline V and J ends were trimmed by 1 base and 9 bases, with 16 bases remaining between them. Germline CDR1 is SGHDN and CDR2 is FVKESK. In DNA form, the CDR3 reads TGTGCCAGCAGCCAAGTAGGAGGGTTGGAGGGTGAGCAGTTCTTC. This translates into CASSQVGGLEGEQFF.

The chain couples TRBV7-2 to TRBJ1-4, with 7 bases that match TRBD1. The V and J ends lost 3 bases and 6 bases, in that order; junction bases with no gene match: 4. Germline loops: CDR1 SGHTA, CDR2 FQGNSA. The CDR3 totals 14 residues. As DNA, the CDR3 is TGTGCCAGCAGCTTGACAGGGTGGGATGAAAAACTGTTTTTT. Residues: CASSLTGWDEKLFF.

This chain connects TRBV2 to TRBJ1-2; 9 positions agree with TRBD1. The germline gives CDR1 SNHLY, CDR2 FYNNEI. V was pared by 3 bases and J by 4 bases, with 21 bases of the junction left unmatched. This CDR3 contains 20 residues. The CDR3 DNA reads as TGTGCCAGCAGTGACTACGTTACTCTCCGGGACAGGGAGGGACGCTATGGCTACACCTTC. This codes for CASSDYVTLRDREGRYGYTF.

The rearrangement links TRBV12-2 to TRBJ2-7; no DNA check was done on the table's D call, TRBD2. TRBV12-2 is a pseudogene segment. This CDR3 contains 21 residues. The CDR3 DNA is TGTGCAAGTCGCTCCCAACGCCGAGGGGGGGGGACTTCTTTACACTCCTACGAGCAGTACGTC. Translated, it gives CASRSQRRGGGTSLHSYEQYV.

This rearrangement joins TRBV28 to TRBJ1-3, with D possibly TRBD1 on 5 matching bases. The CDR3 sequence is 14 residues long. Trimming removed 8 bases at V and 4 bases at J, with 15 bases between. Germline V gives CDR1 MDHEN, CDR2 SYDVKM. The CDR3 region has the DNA TGTGCCAGCCAGGGCCTAATAACCGGAAACACCATATATTTT. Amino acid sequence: CASQGLITGNTIYF. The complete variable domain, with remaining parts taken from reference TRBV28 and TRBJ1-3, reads DVKVTQSSRYLVKRTGEKVFLECVQDMDHENMFWYRQDPGLGLRLIYFSYDVKMKEKGDIPEGYSVSREKKERFSLILESASTNQTSMYLCASQGLITGNTIYFGEGSWLTVV.

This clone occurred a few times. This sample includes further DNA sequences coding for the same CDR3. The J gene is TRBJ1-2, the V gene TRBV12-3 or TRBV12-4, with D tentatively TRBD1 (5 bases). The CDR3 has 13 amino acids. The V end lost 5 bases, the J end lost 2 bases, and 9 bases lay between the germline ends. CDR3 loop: CASSLQENYGYTF. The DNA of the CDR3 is TGTGCCAGCAGTCTACAGGAAAACTATGGCTACACCTTC.

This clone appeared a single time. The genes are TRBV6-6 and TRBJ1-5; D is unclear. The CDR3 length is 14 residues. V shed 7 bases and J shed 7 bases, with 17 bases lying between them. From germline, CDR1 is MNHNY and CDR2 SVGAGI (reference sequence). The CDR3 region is CASTNGGIGQPQHF. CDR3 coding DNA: TGTGCCAGCACCAACGGCGGGATCGGCCAGCCCCAGCATTTT.

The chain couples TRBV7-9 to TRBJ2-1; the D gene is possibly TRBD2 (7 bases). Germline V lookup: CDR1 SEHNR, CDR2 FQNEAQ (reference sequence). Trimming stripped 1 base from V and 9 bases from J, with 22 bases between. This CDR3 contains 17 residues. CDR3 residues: CASSLGPRGGASPEQFF. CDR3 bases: TGTGCCAGCAGCTTAGGCCCGAGGGGGGGGGCGAGTCCTGAGCAGTTCTTC.